The source of this TCR beta chain is a study of control samples from healthy donors and cancer patients. There are 11 residues in the CDR3. The germline CDR1 and CDR2 sequences are SEHNR and FQNEAQ (reference sequence). The V segment lost 11 bases and the J segment 6 bases; nucleotides outside the gene matches: 7. Here immunoSEQ multiplex PCR was the method, and the copy in TCRdb shows in-frame clones only, minus some. In the table there are about 60,000 clones, about nine tenths of which are singletons. The receptor was isolated from a woman in her forties or fifties with colorectal cancer. Sequencing used PBMCs. This chain uses TRBV7-9 with TRBJ2-7; TRBD1 matches 7 bases. The CDR3 DNA reads TGTGCCGGCGGACAGGCCCTCGAGCAGTACTTC. Translation gives CAGGQALEQYF.